One and the same sample provided the 25 T cell receptor beta chains below, sequenced in a study of shared clonotypes between healthy human individuals. Some clones are missing from TCRdb's copy, which holds only in-frame ones; the method was immunoSEQ multiplex PCR. The sample yields approximately 2.5 million clones, over 85% seen once. Sequenced material: naive CD4+ T cells from PBMCs. The subset here: CD45RA+ positively selected. These receptors were collected from a man younger than 35 in good health. Some clones in this sample may be carry-over from other donors' samples.

On this clone: The junction differs from germline at one of its ends, possibly a read error. The same CDR3 can be traced to other DNA sequences in this sample. This sequence joins TRBV11-2 and TRBJ2-3; no clear D gene. The germline gives CDR1 SGHAT, CDR2 FQNNGV. The CDR3 has 15 amino acids. In nucleotides, the CDR3 is TGCGCCAGCAGCACCTCCCTTGGCCAAACAGATACGCAGTATTTT. Its protein is CASSTSLGQTDTQYF.

This clone was found a few times. The chain couples TRBV7-3 to TRBJ1-1, with no clear D. The CDR3 is made up of 15 amino acids. Between the trimmed V and J ends, which lost 2 bases and 3 bases, there was a span of 13 bases. In germline, CDR1 is SGHTA, CDR2 FQGTGA. The CDR3 nucleotides are TGTGCCAGCAGCTTAGTTCGGGTTGGAGACACTGAAGCTTTCTTT. This gives the protein CASSLVRVGDTEAFF.

The chain is built from TRBV7-3 and TRBJ2-1; 11 nucleotides match TRBD2. The V gene's germline CDR1 is SGHTA and CDR2 FQGTGA. CDR3 size: 15 residues. V lost 5 bases and J lost 7; bases outside the gene matches: 7. In nucleotides, the CDR3 is TGTGCCAGCAGCCATATAGCGGGAGGGATGAATGAGCAGTTCTTC. Amino acid sequence: CASSHIAGGMNEQFF.

In the case of this clone: Other nucleotide sequences in the sample specify the same CDR3. The V call is TRBV5-1, the J call TRBJ2-7, with 9 bases identical to TRBD1. Germline V lookup: CDR1 SGHRS, CDR2 YFSETQ. This CDR3 comprises 14 residues. V lost 2 bases, J lost 4 bases, and 4 bases stayed unmatched. CDR3: CASSFGTGLYEQYF. The CDR3, as DNA: TGCGCCAGCAGCTTCGGGACAGGGTTATACGAGCAGTACTTC.

The chain carries TRBV11-2 and TRBJ2-7; a possible D gene is TRBD2 (7 bases). V was trimmed by 5 bases and J by 6 bases, leaving 17 bases between them. Germline CDR1 SGHAT, CDR2 FQNNGV. The CDR3 runs 14 residues. This CDR3 reads CASSALGGAGEQYF. The CDR3 DNA follows: TGTGCCAGCAGCGCGTTAGGGGGGGCCGGCGAGCAGTACTTC.

The chain couples TRBV7-2 to TRBJ2-3; the D is unclear. Germline loops: CDR1 SGHTA, CDR2 FQGNSA. The CDR3 spans 15 residues. V lost 2 bases and J lost 2, with 11 bases in between. This chain's CDR3 is CASSLIPGSTDTQYF. DNA of the CDR3: TGTGCCAGCAGCTTAATCCCTGGCTCCACAGATACGCAGTATTTT.

This chain connects TRBV28 to TRBJ1-2, with D tentatively TRBD1 (5 bases). The CDR3 has 14 amino acids. The V and J ends lost 3 bases and 8 bases respectively, with 16 bases between them. CDR1 MDHEN and CDR2 SYDVKM come from the germline V gene. CDR3 DNA: TGTGCCAGCAGTTTGCTGGCAGGGCTTAACGGCTACACCTTC. Amino acids: CASSLLAGLNGYTF.

The genes are TRBV7-9 and TRBJ2-3, with a possible D match to TRBD2 (6 bases). Germline V gives CDR1 SEHNR, CDR2 FQNEAQ (reference sequence). This CDR3 is 16 amino acids long. V was trimmed by 7 bases and J by 1 base, leaving 18 bases between them. The CDR3 here is CASTYRGILGTDTQYF. CDR3 nucleotide sequence: TGTGCCAGCACTTATCGGGGGATATTGGGCACAGATACGCAGTATTTT.

The chain joins TRBV29-1 to TRBJ1-1; possibly TRBD1 for D (5 bases). CDR1 is SQVTM, CDR2 ANQGSEA, per germline. Trimming removed 2 bases from V and 8 bases from J, with 18 bases in between. The CDR3 is made up of 14 amino acids. CDR3 nucleotide sequence: TGCAGCGTTGAAACGCAGCTTTTGACAGAGGAAGCTTTCTTT. It encodes CSVETQLLTEEAFF.

CDR3 loop: CASSFGAPHGNTEAFF. In nucleotides, the CDR3 is TGCGCCAGCAGCTTCGGGGCCCCTCACGGGAACACTGAAGCTTTCTTT. This sequence joins TRBV5-1 and TRBJ1-1, with D possibly being TRBD1 (5 bases). Germline V gene sequence: CDR1 SGHRS, CDR2 YFSETQ. The CDR3 is 16 amino acids. Trimming left V 2 bases short and J 1 base short, with 15 bases between. The full variable domain, rest sourced from reference TRBV5-1 and TRBJ1-1, is KAGVTQTPRYLIKTRGQQVTLSCSPISGHRSVSWYQQTPGQGLQFLFEYFSETQRNKGNFPGRFSGRQFSNSRSEMNVSTLELGDSALYLCASSFGAPHGNTEAFFGQGTRLTVV.

Notes on this clone: This same CDR3 is encoded by further DNA sequences in the sample. The rearrangement links TRBV19 to TRBJ2-5; 11 nucleotides line up with TRBD1. Germline trimming cut 6 bases from V and 5 bases from J; bases unmatched to any gene: 2. The CDR3 extends over 13 amino acids. Germline CDR1 LNHDA, CDR2 SQIVND (reference sequence). CDR3 in DNA: TGTGCCAGTAGGGACAGGGGGCGGGAGACCCAGTACTTC. It encodes CASRDRGRETQYF.

This clone was recorded only once. The chain has TRBV7-3 and TRBJ2-3; 8 bases fit TRBD2. The CDR3 totals 16 residues. Germline-derived CDR1 and CDR2 are SGHTA and FQGTGA. V gave up 1 base and J gave up 5 bases; unmatched junction bases: 8. The CDR3 bases are TGTGCCAGCAGCTTAAGGTCGGGAGCGGGAGTAGATACGCAGTATTTT. It codes for CASSLRSGAGVDTQYF.

The chain combines TRBV19 with TRBJ1-5, with 9 nucleotides matching TRBD1. The CDR3 contains 14 residues. Germline V CDR1 and CDR2: LNHDA, SQIVND (reference sequence). J lost 4 bases, V lost 7 bases, and 5 bases had no gene match. The CDR3, as DNA: TGTGCCAGTACCGCTGGACAGGGGAATCAGCCCCAGCATTTT. This translates into CASTAGQGNQPQHF.

The J gene is TRBJ2-1, the V gene TRBV6-5; D uncertain. Germline V gene sequence: CDR1 MNHEY, CDR2 SVGAGI. With 2 bases removed from V and 6 bases from J, the gap between germline ends came to 11 bases. The CDR3 is 14 amino acids. CDR3 region: CASSYPGRINEQFF. The CDR3, as DNA: TGTGCCAGCAGTTACCCCGGACGGATCAATGAGCAGTTCTTC.

Note on this clone: The same CDR3 is also encoded by other DNA sequences in this sample. The chain is built from TRBV18 and TRBJ1-1; D not resolved. Per germline, CDR1 KGHSH and CDR2 LQKENI. This CDR3 has 14 amino acids. Trimming cost V 1 base and J 1 base, with 7 bases left between them. In nucleotides, the CDR3 is TGTGCCAGCTCACCACGTGCGGCGAACACTGAAGCTTTCTTT. Its translation: CASSPRAANTEAFF.

The chain combines TRBV19 with TRBJ1-1; D possibly corresponds to TRBD1 (5 bases). CDR3 size: 14 residues. CDR1 and CDR2 from the germline V gene are LNHDA and SQIVND (reference sequence). The ends were cut back, 6 bases at V and 4 bases at J, with 15 bases in the middle. This CDR3 is CASRRAGGPTEAFF. For the CDR3, the DNA is TGTGCCAGTAGGCGGGCCGGGGGACCCACTGAAGCTTTCTTT.

This chain uses TRBV28 with TRBJ1-2; tentatively, D is TRBD1 (5 bases). Trimming took 4 bases from V and 4 from J, leaving 16 bases between them. Germline V gene lookup returns CDR1 MDHEN and CDR2 SYDVKM. CDR3 length: 15 residues. CDR3 loop: CASSSPPGTGYGYTF. CDR3 DNA sequence: TGTGCCAGCAGTTCCCCCCCCGGGACTGGCTATGGCTACACCTTC.

The V call is TRBV10-3, the J call TRBJ2-2, with TRBD1 identical over 10 bases. The CDR3 consists of 13 residues. J was trimmed by 14 bases and V by 1 base; bases with no gene match: 4. Per the germline V gene, CDR1 is ENHRY and CDR2 is SYGVKD. The DNA of the CDR3 is TGTGCCATCAGTGAGTTGGGGACAGGGGCCCTGTTTTTT. Translating it yields CAISELGTGALFF.

V usage is TRBV18 and J usage is TRBJ2-7; a weak D match, TRBD2 (7 bases). The CDR3 sequence is 15 residues long. V was shortened by 6 bases and J by 5 bases, with 20 bases between the two germline ends. Germline V gives CDR1 KGHSH, CDR2 LQKENI. The CDR3 reads CASSAIWGGLNEQYF. CDR3 nucleotide sequence: TGTGCCAGCTCCGCGATATGGGGGGGGCTAAACGAGCAGTACTTC.

The V call is TRBV9, the J call TRBJ2-2, with TRBD2 as a possible D gene (5 bases). CDR3 length: 15 amino acids. The V end was cut by 4 bases, the J end by 2 bases, with 12 bases between. Germline V gene sequence: CDR1 SGDLS, CDR2 YYNGEE. The CDR3 DNA is TGTGCCAGCAGCACAGCGGTATTTAACACCGGGGAGCTGTTTTTT. This codes for CASSTAVFNTGELFF.

This rearrangement joins TRBV15 to TRBJ1-1; D ambiguous. From germline, CDR1 is LNHNV and CDR2 YYDKDF (reference sequence). There are 13 residues in the CDR3. V was shortened by 0 bases and J by 7 bases, with 9 bases between the two germline ends. In nucleotides, the CDR3 is TGTGCCACCAGCAGAGATAATGGCCGTGAAGCTTTCTTT. Translated: CATSRDNGREAFF. The complete variable domain, with remaining parts taken from reference TRBV15 and TRBJ1-1, reads DAMVIQNPRYQVTQFGKPVTLSCSQTLNHNVMYWYQQKSSQAPKLLFHYYDKDFNNEADTPDNFQSRRPNTSFCFLDIRSPGLGDTAMYLCATSRDNGREAFFGQGTRLTVV.

The chain couples TRBV27 to TRBJ1-1; the D gene is possibly TRBD1 (6 bases). Germline assignment: CDR1 MNHEY and CDR2 SMNVEV (reference sequence). The CDR3 spans 16 residues. With 2 bases removed from V and 2 bases from J, the gap between germline ends came to 15 bases. The CDR3 is CASSLKGRGLNTEAFF. The CDR3 DNA reads TGTGCCAGCAGTTTAAAGGGGAGGGGGTTAAACACTGAAGCTTTCTTT.

With regard to this clone: Within the sample, other DNA sequences also encode this same CDR3. The V gene is TRBV28, the J gene TRBJ2-7; TRBD2 aligns across 10 bases. Germline CDR1 is MDHEN and CDR2 is SYDVKM. This CDR3 has 14 residues. V was clipped by 6 bases and J by 4 bases; unmatched bases: 6. CDR3 in DNA: TGTGCCAGCAGGGGAGCGGGAGGGAGGTACGAGCAGTACTTC. Protein product: CASRGAGGRYEQYF.

The chain employs TRBV7-9 and TRBJ1-3; 9 bases fit TRBD1. Trimming at V came to 2 bases and at J to 11 bases, leaving 13 bases not matched to a gene. Germline V gene sequence: CDR1 SEHNR, CDR2 FQNEAQ (reference sequence). The CDR3 has 16 residues. The CDR3 protein is CASSLPGTGLAFSIYF. The DNA of the CDR3 is TGTGCCAGCAGCTTACCCGGGACAGGGCTGGCATTCTCCATATATTTT.

The gene calls are TRBV27 and TRBJ2-7; D may correspond to TRBD1 or TRBD2 (7 bases each). V lost 6 bases, J lost 4 bases, and 13 bases lay in between. CDR1 MNHEY and CDR2 SMNVEV come from the germline V gene (reference sequence). This CDR3 is built from 13 residues. The CDR3 region is CASSQGGLYEQYF. The CDR3 DNA reads TGTGCCAGCAGCCAGGGGGGGCTGTACGAGCAGTACTTC.